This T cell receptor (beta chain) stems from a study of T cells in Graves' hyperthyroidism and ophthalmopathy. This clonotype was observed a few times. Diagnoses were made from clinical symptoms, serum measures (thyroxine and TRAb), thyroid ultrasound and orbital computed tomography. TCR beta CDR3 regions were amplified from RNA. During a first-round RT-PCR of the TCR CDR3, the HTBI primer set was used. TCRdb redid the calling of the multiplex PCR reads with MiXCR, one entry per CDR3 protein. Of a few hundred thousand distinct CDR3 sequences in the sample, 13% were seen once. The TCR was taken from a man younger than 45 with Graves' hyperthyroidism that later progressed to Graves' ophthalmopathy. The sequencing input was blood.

CDR3 in DNA: TGTGCCAGCAGTTTTCAGAGCAGTGCGAACACCGGGGAGCTGTTTTTT. Residues: CASSFQSSANTGELFF. The chain employs TRBV12-3 or TRBV12-4 and TRBJ2-2; D gene uncertain. The V end lost 3 bases, the J end lost 0 bases, and 11 bases lay between the germline ends. The CDR3 contains 16 residues.